Listed below are T cell receptor beta chains from one sample, sequenced in a study of identical twins. TCRdb used MiXCR to reprocess the 5' RACE reads, holding one entry per CDR3 protein. The table lists just over 450,000 distinct CDR3 sequences, approximately 15% of them singletons. These data were also filed under a second study, of yellow fever vaccine responses in identical twins.

The source material was CD4+ T cells sorted from blood. The receptors derive from a woman under 30 in good health. CDR3s include the opening cysteine and the closing phenylalanine or tryptophan. The order of the fields is CDR3 protein, CDR3 DNA, D gene, clone size, J gene, V gene. A D gene is named only where the DNA matches it firmly. Clone size is shown for a subset of rows, as once, few, many or a class of expanded clone.

CASSNPPGTGSDTQYF	TGTGCCAGCAGTAACCCTCCCGGGACAGGCTCAGATACGCAGTATTTT	TRBD1	many	TRBJ2-3	TRBV25-1
CATSRVAVSYEQYF	TGTGCCACCAGCAGGGTAGCGGTCTCCTACGAGCAGTACTTC	-	-	TRBJ2-7	TRBV15
CASSYAGGRNQPQHF	TGTGCCAGCAGTTATGCCGGGGGTAGGAATCAGCCCCAGCATTTT	-	-	TRBJ1-5	TRBV6-5
CASSLPHGQGIKNIQYF	TGTGCCAGCAGCTTACCCCATGGACAGGGGATCAAAAACATTCAGTACTTC	TRBD1	-	TRBJ2-4	TRBV7-2
CASSVDRASYNEQFF	TGCGCCAGCAGCGTCGACAGGGCCTCCTACAATGAGCAGTTCTTC	TRBD1	few	TRBJ2-1	TRBV5-1
CASSHTGTRDTGELFF	TGTGCCAGCAGCCACACCGGGACTAGGGACACCGGGGAGCTGTTTTTT	TRBD2	few	TRBJ2-2	TRBV5-6
CASSQGTVSPPQPQHF	TGTGCCAGCAGCCAAGGGACAGTCTCGCCGCCACAGCCCCAGCATTTT	-	many	TRBJ1-5	TRBV4-2
CASTPGLAGYNEQFF	TGTGCCAGTACCCCGGGACTAGCGGGGTACAATGAGCAGTTCTTC	TRBD2	-	TRBJ2-1	TRBV6-2/TRBV6-3
CASSMGAGSTDTQYF	TGTGCCAGCAGCATGGGGGCGGGAAGCACAGATACGCAGTATTTT	-	-	TRBJ2-3	TRBV7-6
CASSSLEGYEQYF	TGTGCCAGCAGTTCTTTGGAGGGGTACGAGCAGTACTTC	-	-	TRBJ2-7	TRBV28
CSVEEGEQFF	TGCAGCGTGGAGGAGGGTGAGCAGTTCTTC	-	-	TRBJ2-1	TRBV29-1
CASSPTLDSYEQYF	TGTGCCAGCAGTCCTACCCTCGACAGCTACGAGCAGTACTTC	-	-	TRBJ2-7	TRBV12-3/TRBV12-4
CASSLGFSGNEQFF	TGTGCCAGCAGCCTAGGATTTAGCGGAAATGAGCAGTTCTTC	-	-	TRBJ2-1	TRBV7-9
CSARDLSGRSYNEQFF	TGCAGTGCTAGAGATCTCAGTGGGCGCTCCTACAATGAGCAGTTCTTC	-	few	TRBJ2-1	TRBV20-1
CASSPLGHASGANVLTF	TGTGCCAGCTCACCACTGGGACATGCCTCTGGGGCCAACGTCCTGACTTTC	-	few	TRBJ2-6	TRBV18
CASSQGNRGQTDTQYF	TGCGCCAGCAGCCAAGGGAACAGGGGGCAGACAGATACGCAGTATTTT	TRBD1	-	TRBJ2-3	TRBV4-3
CASKDQPNTGELFF	TGTGCCAGTAAAGATCAGCCAAACACCGGGGAGCTGTTTTTT	-	-	TRBJ2-2	TRBV19
CASSYFDFQTGTQYF	TGTGCCAGCAGTTATTTTGACTTCCAGACGGGGACCCAGTACTTC	-	few	TRBJ2-5	TRBV6-5
CASSLDGTGGGNEQFF	TGTGCCAGCAGCTTAGATGGGACAGGGGGGGGAAATGAGCAGTTCTTC	TRBD1	-	TRBJ2-1	TRBV7-2
CASSLRTGYEQYF	TGCGCCAGCAGCTTGAGGACAGGATACGAGCAGTACTTC	TRBD1	many	TRBJ2-7	TRBV5-1
CASSSTALSGANVLTF	TGTGCCAGCAGCTCGACCGCCCTCTCTGGGGCCAACGTCCTGACTTTC	-	-	TRBJ2-6	TRBV7-9
CSAFPRDTGELFF	TGCAGTGCATTCCCTCGGGACACCGGGGAGCTGTTTTTT	-	-	TRBJ2-2	TRBV20-1
CASSQSPALGNQPQHF	TGCGCCAGCAGCCAAAGTCCGGCTTTGGGCAATCAGCCCCAGCATTTT	-	-	TRBJ1-5	TRBV4-1
CATRNGGVNTGELFF	TGTGCCACCCGTAACGGCGGAGTAAACACCGGGGAGCTGTTTTTT	-	-	TRBJ2-2	TRBV3-1
CASSTEGIGELFF	TGCGCCAGCAGCACAGAGGGTATCGGGGAGCTGTTTTTT	-	-	TRBJ2-2	TRBV5-1
CASSLLTGMRGYTF	TGTGCCAGCAGTCTACTTACAGGGATGAGAGGCTACACCTTC	-	-	TRBJ1-2	TRBV27
CASRTGHNSPLHF	TGTGCCAGCCGGACAGGGCATAATTCACCCCTCCACTTT	TRBD1	many	TRBJ1-6	TRBV12-3/TRBV12-4
CASSTNHRGEGWSNEQFF	TGTGCCAGCAGTACGAACCACAGGGGGGAGGGTTGGAGTAATGAGCAGTTCTTC	-	-	TRBJ2-1	TRBV12-3/TRBV12-4
CASSLGTGVGTYEQYF	TGTGCCAGCAGCCTTGGGACAGGGGTCGGGACCTACGAGCAGTACTTC	TRBD1	few	TRBJ2-7	TRBV5-6
CASSRTSGVVYEQYF	TGTGCCAGCAGCCGGACTAGCGGGGTAGTCTACGAGCAGTACTTC	TRBD2	few	TRBJ2-7	TRBV7-4
CASTRTGAGEQYF	TGTGCCAGCACTCGGACAGGGGCAGGGGAGCAGTACTTC	TRBD1	few	TRBJ2-7	TRBV6-6
CASSSTSGRGQETQYF	TGTGCCAGCAGCTCCACTAGCGGGAGGGGCCAAGAGACCCAGTACTTC	TRBD2	few	TRBJ2-5	TRBV7-2
CASSLEGLAGGSGGELFF	TGTGCCAGCAGCCTAGAGGGACTAGCGGGGGGCTCCGGCGGGGAGCTGTTTTTT	TRBD2	few	TRBJ2-2	TRBV9